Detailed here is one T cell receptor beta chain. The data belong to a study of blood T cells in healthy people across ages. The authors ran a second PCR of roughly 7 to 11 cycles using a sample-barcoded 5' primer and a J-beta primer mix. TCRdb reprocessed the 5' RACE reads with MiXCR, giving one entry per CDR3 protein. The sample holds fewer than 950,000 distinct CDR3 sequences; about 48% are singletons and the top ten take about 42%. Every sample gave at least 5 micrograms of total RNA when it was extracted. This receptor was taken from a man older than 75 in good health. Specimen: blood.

The CDR3: CSGQGGGEKLFF. As DNA, the CDR3 is TGCAGTGGACAGGGTGGAGGAGAAAAACTGTTTTTT. The V and J genes are TRBV20-1 and TRBJ1-4, with 7 nucleotides matching TRBD1. V gave up 7 bases and J gave up 8 bases; unmatched junction bases: 7. The CDR3 length is 12 residues. The germline gives CDR1 DFQATT, CDR2 SNEGSKA (reference sequence).